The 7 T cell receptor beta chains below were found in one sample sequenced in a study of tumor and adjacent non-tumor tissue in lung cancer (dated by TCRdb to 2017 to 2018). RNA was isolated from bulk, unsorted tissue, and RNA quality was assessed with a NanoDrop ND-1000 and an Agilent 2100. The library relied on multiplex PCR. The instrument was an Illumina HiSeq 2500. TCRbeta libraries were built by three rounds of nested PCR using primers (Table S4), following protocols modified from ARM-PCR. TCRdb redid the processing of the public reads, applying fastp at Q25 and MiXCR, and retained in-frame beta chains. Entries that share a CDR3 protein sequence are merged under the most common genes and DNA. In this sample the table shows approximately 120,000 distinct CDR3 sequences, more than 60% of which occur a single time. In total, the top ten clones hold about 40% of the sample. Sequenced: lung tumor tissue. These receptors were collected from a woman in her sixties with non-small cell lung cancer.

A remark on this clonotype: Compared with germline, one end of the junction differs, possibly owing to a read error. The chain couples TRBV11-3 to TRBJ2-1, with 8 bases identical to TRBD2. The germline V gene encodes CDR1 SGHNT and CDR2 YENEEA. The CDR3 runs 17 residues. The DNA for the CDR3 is TGTGCCAGTAGCTTAGAGTTGACAAGCGGGAGCCACAATGAGCGGTTGTTC. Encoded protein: CASSLELTSGSHNERLF.

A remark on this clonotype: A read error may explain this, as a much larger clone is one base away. CDR3 DNA sequence: TGTCCCAGCAGTGCGCGCGGGGGGGCAGTGGAGACCCAGTACTTC. Translated: CPSSARGGAVETQYF. J is TRBJ2-5 and V is TRBV6-6; 9 bases agree with TRBD2. The germline gives CDR1 MNHNY, CDR2 SVGAGI (reference sequence). The CDR3 has 15 amino acids.

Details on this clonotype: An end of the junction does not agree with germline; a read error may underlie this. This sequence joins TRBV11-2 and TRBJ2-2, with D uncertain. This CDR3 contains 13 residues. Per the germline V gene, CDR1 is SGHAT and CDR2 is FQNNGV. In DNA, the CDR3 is TGTACCAGCAGCTTTTTCCAGACCTGGGAGCTGTTTTTT. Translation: CTSSFFQTWELFF.

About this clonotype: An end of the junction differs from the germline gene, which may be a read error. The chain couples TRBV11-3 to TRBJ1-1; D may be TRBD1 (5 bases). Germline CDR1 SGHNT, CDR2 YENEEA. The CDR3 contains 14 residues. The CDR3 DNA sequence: TGTACCAGCAGCTTAAGACAGTCCGCTACTGAAGCTCTCTTT. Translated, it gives CTSSLRQSATEALF.

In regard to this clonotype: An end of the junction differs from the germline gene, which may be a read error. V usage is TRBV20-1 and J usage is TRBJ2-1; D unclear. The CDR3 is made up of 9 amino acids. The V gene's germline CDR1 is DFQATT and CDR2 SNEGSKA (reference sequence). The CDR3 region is CSADNEQFF. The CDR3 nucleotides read TGTAGTGCGGACAATGAGCAGTTCTTC.

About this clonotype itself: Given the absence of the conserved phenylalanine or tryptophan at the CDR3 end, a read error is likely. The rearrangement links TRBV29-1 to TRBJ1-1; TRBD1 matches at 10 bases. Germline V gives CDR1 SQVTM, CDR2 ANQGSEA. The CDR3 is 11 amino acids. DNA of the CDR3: TGCAACGTAGCAGGGACAGGGGTAGCTTTCATT. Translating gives CNVAGTGVAFI.

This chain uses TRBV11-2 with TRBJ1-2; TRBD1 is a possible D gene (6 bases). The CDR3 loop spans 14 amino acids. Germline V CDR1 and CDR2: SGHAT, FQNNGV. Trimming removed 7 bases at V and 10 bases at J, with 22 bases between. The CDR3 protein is CASNLDDRSPYYTF. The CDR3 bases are TGTGCCAGCAATTTGGACGACAGGTCCCCTTACTACACCTTC.